This T cell receptor beta chain derives from a study of T cell repertoires in cytomegalovirus infection. Germline V gene data show CDR1 as SGHTA and CDR2 as FQGNSA. The CDR3 is 15 amino acids. V gave up 1 base and J gave up 4 bases, with 13 bases separating them. TCRdb called the reads again in MiXCR, with one record for every CDR3 protein. The table shows 250,000 to 350,000 distinct CDR3 sequences, with about 25% occurring only once. This clonotype was picked up many times. This TCR was sampled from a human donor in good health (CMV status not recorded). Some clones in this sample may be carry-over from other donors' samples. The chain recombines TRBV7-2 with TRBJ1-2; D is perhaps TRBD1 (6 bases). The sample consisted of PBMCs. CDR3 nucleotides: TGTGCCAGCAGCTTAGAACAGGGAGGACCCTATGGCTACACCTTC. Protein sequence: CASSLEQGGPYGYTF.